Sequencing of this T cell receptor beta chain was carried out in a study of blood T cell repertoires in COVID-19. Sequencing used immunoSEQ multiplex PCR; TCRdb keeps in-frame clones, though not all of them. The table includes about 240,000 clones, about 83% detected once. Sequencing input: PBMCs or T cells enriched from blood (not recorded which). The clonotype originates from a woman between 40 and 50 years old who had been exposed to COVID-19.

The CDR3 sequence: CASSQDRSNQPQHF. The CDR3 DNA sequence: TGTGCCAGCAGTCAGGACAGAAGCAATCAGCCCCAGCATTTT. J is TRBJ1-5 and V is TRBV6-5, with a tentative D call TRBD1 (6 bases). Trimming took off 5 bases at V and 1 base at J, with 9 bases between the two ends. This CDR3 has 14 amino acids. CDR1 and CDR2 from the germline V gene are MNHEY and SVGAGI.